Following are 17 T cell receptor beta chains from one sample sequenced in a study of cytomegalovirus exposure and HLA in healthy donors. Sequencing was performed with immunoSEQ multiplex PCR; in TCRdb, only in-frame clones are kept and a portion is missing. The sample records 70,000 to 85,000 clones, roughly 94% being singletons. Sequencing was done on a sample of PBMCs. The receptors come from a woman under 30 in good health and CMV-seropositive.

The chain combines TRBV11-2 with TRBJ2-7; perhaps TRBD2 as D (6 bases). V was trimmed by 1 base and J by 7 bases, leaving 14 bases between them. This CDR3 is built from 14 residues. The V gene's germline CDR1 is SGHAT and CDR2 FQNNGV. CDR3 in amino acids: CASSLVYGGGEQYF. The CDR3 bases are TGTGCCAGCAGCTTAGTGTACGGGGGTGGAGAGCAGTACTTC. The complete variable domain, with remaining parts taken from reference TRBV11-2 and TRBJ2-7, reads EAGVAQSPRYKIIEKRQSVAFWCNPISGHATLYWYQQILGQGPKLLIQFQNNGVVDDSQLPKDRFSAERLKGVDSTLKIQPAKLEDSAVYLCASSLVYGGGEQYFGPGTRLTVT.

The V and J genes are TRBV9 and TRBJ2-7; 10 nucleotides line up with TRBD1. Trimming at V came to 3 bases and at J to 4 bases, leaving 10 bases not matched to a gene. Per germline, CDR1 SGDLS and CDR2 YYNGEE. The CDR3 runs to 16 residues. In nucleotides, the CDR3 is TGTGCCAGCAGCGCCCTTCCCGGGACAGGGGCGTACGAGCAGTACTTC. It is translated as CASSALPGTGAYEQYF.

The rearrangement uses TRBV5-6 and TRBJ2-1, with D maybe TRBD2 (5 bases). The germline V gene encodes CDR1 SGHDT and CDR2 YYEEEE. The CDR3 totals 14 residues. The ends were cut back, 3 bases at V and 5 bases at J, with 12 bases in the middle. CDR3 in DNA: TGTGCCAGCAGCTGGGGAGTAACGAACAATGAGCAGTTCTTC. It encodes CASSWGVTNNEQFF.

This chain connects TRBV5-1 to TRBJ1-5; weak D call: TRBD1 (6 bases). V lost 4 bases and J 2 bases, leaving 16 bases between the germline ends. The CDR3 has 16 residues. Per the germline V gene, CDR1 is SGHRS and CDR2 is YFSETQ. The CDR3 DNA is TGCGCCAGCAGCCGGGGAGGGGGGGCAGGCAATCAGCCCCAGCATTTT. This gives the protein CASSRGGGAGNQPQHF.

V usage is TRBV7-8 and J usage is TRBJ2-3; tentatively, D is TRBD2 (6 bases). Trimming removed 4 bases from V and 4 bases from J, with 12 bases in between. The CDR3 spans 14 residues. Per germline, CDR1 SGHVS and CDR2 FQNEAQ. The CDR3 protein is CASSYRDSSDTQYF. The CDR3 DNA reads as TGTGCCAGCAGCTATCGGGACTCCTCAGATACGCAGTATTTT.

V usage is TRBV21-1 and J usage is TRBJ2-1; the D segment call TRBD1 is taken from the table without a DNA check. TRBV21-1 is a listed pseudogene. The CDR3 runs 17 residues. The CDR3 protein is CASSKEDQGARYNEQFF. DNA for the CDR3: TGTGCCAGCAGCAAAGAGGATCAGGGGGCAAGATACAATGAGCAGTTCTTC.

This clone has just one count. CDR3 residues: CASSPMNGGNTF. The DNA for the CDR3 is TGTGCCAGCAGTCCCATGAATGGGGGGAACACCTTC. This chain uses TRBV25-1 with TRBJ1-2, with a possible D match to TRBD1 (5 bases). Germline V gene data show CDR1 as MGHDK and CDR2 as SYGVNS. V lost 5 bases, J lost 12 bases, and 16 bases lay in between. The CDR3 has 12 amino acids.

J is TRBJ2-4 and V is TRBV2; TRBD1 agrees at 10 bases. The CDR3 consists of 16 residues. The ends lost 6 bases at V and 3 bases at J; junction bases unmatched: 8. The germline gives CDR1 SNHLY, CDR2 FYNNEI. The CDR3 DNA sequence: TGTGCCAGCAGGGCAGGACAGGGGGTTTACAAAAACATTCAGTACTTC. Its translation: CASRAGQGVYKNIQYF.

This rearrangement joins TRBV7-9 to TRBJ1-2, with D possibly TRBD1 on 5 matching bases. The V and J ends lost 3 bases and 8 bases respectively, with 13 bases between them. Germline V gene sequence: CDR1 SEHNR, CDR2 FQNEAQ (reference sequence). The CDR3 is made up of 13 amino acids. Here the CDR3 DNA reads TGTGCCAGCAGCTTCCTTGGACAAGGAGGCTACACCTTC. It codes for CASSFLGQGGYTF.

Worth noting for this clone: Germline is not matched at one junction end, which may reflect a read error. This rearrangement joins TRBV10-3 to TRBJ2-1, with 7 bases lining up with TRBD1. There are 14 residues in the CDR3. Germline-derived CDR1 and CDR2 are ENHRY and SYGVKD. In DNA, the CDR3 is TGTGCCATCAGTGGCAGACAGGGTTACACTGAGCAGTTCTTC. It translates to CAISGRQGYTEQFF.

This sequence joins TRBV5-5 and TRBJ1-1; 10 positions agree with TRBD1. The V gene end was trimmed by 3 bases and the J gene end by 3 bases; junction bases not matched to a gene: 8. Germline CDR1 and CDR2: SGHKS and YYEKEE (reference sequence). This CDR3 comprises 16 residues. The CDR3 DNA reads as TGTGCCAGCAGCTCCCGGACAGGGGGGGCCGACACTGAAGCTTTCTTT. This translates into CASSSRTGGADTEAFF.

This chain uses TRBV6-1 with TRBJ1-2, with D perhaps TRBD1 (5 bases). V dropped 0 bases and J dropped 4 bases, with 9 bases sitting between them. Looked up from germline, CDR1 is MNHNS and CDR2 is SASEGT. The CDR3 is made up of 14 amino acids. The CDR3 DNA reads TGTGCCAGCAGTGAAGCTCCAGGGCCCTATGGCTACACCTTC. Translation gives CASSEAPGPYGYTF.

The chain joins TRBV5-1 to TRBJ1-1; 7 positions match TRBD1. This CDR3 is built from 14 residues. Germline V gene lookup returns CDR1 SGHRS and CDR2 YFSETQ. Trimming cost V 6 bases and J 0 bases; bases outside gene matches: 5. The CDR3 sequence: CASTPGQLNTEAFF. For the CDR3, the DNA is TGCGCCAGCACCCCGGGACAGCTGAACACTGAAGCTTTCTTT. The full variable domain, in which reference TRBV5-1 and TRBJ1-1 provide the parts outside the CDR3, is KAGVTQTPRYLIKTRGQQVTLSCSPISGHRSVSWYQQTPGQGLQFLFEYFSETQRNKGNFPGRFSGRQFSNSRSEMNVSTLELGDSALYLCASTPGQLNTEAFFGQGTRLTVV.

This CDR3 reads CASSSSGTLGGTQYF. The DNA of the CDR3 is TGTGCCAGCAGCTCGAGCGGGACCCTGGGGGGGACCCAGTACTTC. The chain employs TRBV11-2 and TRBJ2-5, with 7 bases that match TRBD2. Unmatched junction bases numbered 12, after V lost 4 bases and J lost 7 bases. CDR1 is SGHAT, CDR2 FQNNGV, per germline. The CDR3 contains 15 residues.

J is TRBJ2-6 and V is TRBV10-2; D uncertain. Looked up from germline, CDR1 is WSHSY and CDR2 is SAAADI. This CDR3 is built from 13 residues. V lost 8 bases to trimming and J lost 0 bases, with 5 bases between them. DNA of the CDR3: TGCGCCAGCGAGGACTCTGGGGCCAACGTCCTGACTTTC. The encoded protein is CASEDSGANVLTF.

The J gene is TRBJ2-3, the V gene TRBV30; TRBD2 agrees at 9 bases. V gave up 3 bases and J gave up 0 bases; unmatched junction bases: 4. Germline CDR1 reads GTSNPN; CDR2 reads SVGIG (reference sequence). The CDR3 is 15 amino acids. The CDR3 loop is CAWSRLAVSTDTQYF. DNA of the CDR3: TGTGCCTGGAGCCGACTAGCGGTCAGCACAGATACGCAGTATTTT.

The V gene is TRBV10-2, the J gene TRBJ2-7, with D perhaps TRBD2 (7 bases). Germline CDR1 is WSHSY and CDR2 is SAAADI. The CDR3 runs to 12 residues. V dropped 10 bases and J dropped 5 bases, with 15 bases sitting between them. The CDR3 DNA sequence: TGCGCCACCCAAAGGGGGGGCGACGAGCAGTACTTC. Translating it yields CATQRGGDEQYF.